These 11 T cell receptor beta chains were sequenced from one sample in a study of Tregs in tolerant kidney transplant recipients. TCRdb's table, derived via immunoSEQ multiplex PCR, lists solely in-frame clones and lacks some. Among about 110,000 clones, nearly 90% were seen once, and the ten largest hold 0.3% to 0.4%. The specimen was CD4+ T cells from blood, collected before the transplant. The receptors shown here come from a human donor who received a combined kidney and bone marrow transplant.

This clone was seen just once. The CDR3 DNA is TGTGCCAGCAGCAAGACTAGCGGGGCTTCCTACGAGCAGTACTTC. Amino acids: CASSKTSGASYEQYF. The chain has TRBV28 and TRBJ2-7, with 11 nucleotides matching TRBD2. Trimming took 6 bases from V and 1 from J; bases not matched to a gene: 5. CDR3 length equals 15 residues. Per germline, CDR1 MDHEN and CDR2 SYDVKM.

The chain uses TRBV6-5 and TRBJ2-1; D gene unclear. Germline V gene lookup returns CDR1 MNHEY and CDR2 SVGAGI. V was cut by 2 bases and J by 7 bases, with 15 bases left in between. This CDR3 has 15 residues. The CDR3: CASSYGLGSLNEQFF. The DNA of the CDR3 is TGTGCCAGCAGTTACGGTCTAGGATCTCTGAATGAGCAGTTCTTC.

The chain links TRBV5-1 to TRBJ2-1; 11 nucleotides agree with TRBD2. The CDR3 is made up of 16 amino acids. V shed 1 base, J shed 0 bases, and the junction held 0 bases outside the gene matches. Germline lookup yields CDR1 SGHRS and CDR2 YFSETQ. CDR3 sequence reads: CASSLTSGSSYNEQFF. The CDR3 DNA reads as TGCGCCAGCAGCTTGACTAGCGGGAGCTCCTACAATGAGCAGTTCTTC.

V gene TRBV29-1 combines with J gene TRBJ2-7; D might be TRBD2 (6 bases). The V and J ends lost 4 bases and 1 base respectively, with 14 bases between them. The CDR3 sequence is 14 residues long. Germline V CDR1 and CDR2: SQVTM, ANQGSEA. The CDR3 DNA follows: TGCAGCGTTGGCCCCAGCGGGTTTTCCTACGAGCAGTACTTC. Residues: CSVGPSGFSYEQYF.

This clone was detected once. This chain connects TRBV7-6 to TRBJ2-1; the D gene is possibly TRBD2 (5 bases). The CDR3 is 16 amino acids. The V gene's germline CDR1 is SGHVS and CDR2 FNYEAQ. The V gene lost 5 bases and the J gene lost 2 bases, with 16 bases spanning the gap. The CDR3, as DNA: TGTGCCAGCAGCCCTTCCGCTAGCAAGCCCTACAATGAGCAGTTCTTC. This encodes CASSPSASKPYNEQFF.

This clone was detected once. V is TRBV19 and J is TRBJ2-1, with TRBD2 matching over 9 bases. The germline V gene encodes CDR1 LNHDA and CDR2 SQIVND (reference sequence). This CDR3 is built from 15 residues. Trimming removed 5 bases from V and 0 bases from J; junction bases left unmatched: 2. For the CDR3, the DNA is TGTGCCAGTAGTCGGACTAGCGCCTCCTACAATGAGCAGTTCTTC. It translates to CASSRTSASYNEQFF.

The rearrangement uses TRBV6-5 and TRBJ2-2; D is undetermined. This CDR3 is built from 11 residues. V gave up 7 bases and J gave up 6 bases, with 6 bases separating them. Germline V gene lookup returns CDR1 MNHEY and CDR2 SVGAGI. CDR3 sequence: CASTRSGELFF. As DNA, the CDR3 is TGTGCCAGCACCCGTTCCGGGGAGCTGTTTTTT.

This clone appeared a few times. The gene calls are TRBV10-2 and TRBJ1-2, with 9 bases fitting TRBD1. CDR3 length: 15 amino acids. The junction had 10 bases not matched to a gene; V was cut back by 7 bases and J by 4 bases. Looked up from germline, CDR1 is WSHSY and CDR2 is SAAADI. The CDR3 DNA reads as TGCGCCAGCACCGAACCCACAGGGGGCGGCTATGGCTACACCTTC. Protein: CASTEPTGGGYGYTF.

V usage is TRBV6-1 and J usage is TRBJ2-7, with 8 bases fitting TRBD2. This CDR3 is 14 amino acids long. J lost 1 base, V lost 4 bases, and 3 bases had no gene match. Germline V gene lookup returns CDR1 MNHNS and CDR2 SASEGT. The CDR3 nucleotides are TGTGCCAGCAGTGGCCCTAGCGGGTCCTACGAGCAGTACTTC. This encodes CASSGPSGSYEQYF.

The chain has TRBV28 and TRBJ2-2; D may be TRBD2 (6 bases). The CDR3 has 19 residues. Germline assignment: CDR1 MDHEN and CDR2 SYDVKM. The V end was cut by 4 bases, the J end by 0 bases, with 21 bases between. The CDR3 DNA follows: TGTGCCAGCAGTTCCCCAAGAATGACCGGGGGAACGAACACCGGGGAGCTGTTTTTT. It codes for CASSSPRMTGGTNTGELFF.

This clone came up once. The chain recombines TRBV11-2 with TRBJ1-4, with D perhaps TRBD1 (6 bases). The V gene's germline CDR1 is SGHAT and CDR2 FQNNGV. Trimming removed 6 bases at V and 5 bases at J, with 16 bases between. The CDR3 extends over 15 amino acids. This CDR3 is CASSTTRTANEKLFF. Written as DNA, the CDR3 is TGTGCCAGCAGTACCACAAGGACAGCAAATGAAAAACTGTTTTTT.